This T cell receptor (beta chain) comes out of a study of blood T cell repertoires in COVID-19. Overall study: Acute and convalescent COVID-19 samples came from the United States, Italy and Spain.

Seattle participants joined during active infection and were tracked over time. As processed by the authors: Nucleated cell number was recorded as an estimate derived from reference gene primer amplification. Generated by immunoSEQ multiplex PCR, the TCRdb table keeps only in-frame clones and is missing some. That table gives V, J and clone size, and the DNA gave D and trimming. The sample lists some 200,000 clones, more than 80% seen once, with less than 15% in the top ten. The sample consisted of peripheral blood. The source is a woman of 80 years or more with COVID-19, enrolled during active disease.

CDR3 DNA sequence: TGTGCCAGCAGCCCGGGACAGGGGGCCTATGGCTACACCTTC. This translates into CASSPGQGAYGYTF. The V gene is TRBV7-2, the J gene TRBJ1-2, with 12 bases identical to TRBD1. The V gene end was trimmed by 5 bases and the J gene end by 4 bases; junction bases not matched to a gene: 2. CDR3 length equals 14 residues. CDR1 SGHTA and CDR2 FQGNSA come from the germline V gene.